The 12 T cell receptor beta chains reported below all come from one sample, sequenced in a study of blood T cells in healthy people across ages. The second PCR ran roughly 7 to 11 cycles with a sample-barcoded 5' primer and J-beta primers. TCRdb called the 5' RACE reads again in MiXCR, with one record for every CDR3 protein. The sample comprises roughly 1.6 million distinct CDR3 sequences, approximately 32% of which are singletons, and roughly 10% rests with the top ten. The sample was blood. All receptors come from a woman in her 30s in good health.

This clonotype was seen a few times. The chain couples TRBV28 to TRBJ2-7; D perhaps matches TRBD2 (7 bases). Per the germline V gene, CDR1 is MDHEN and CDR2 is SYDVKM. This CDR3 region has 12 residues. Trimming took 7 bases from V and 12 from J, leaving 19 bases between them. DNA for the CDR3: TGTGCCAGCACCAGAGAGGGGGGAGGGACGTACTTC. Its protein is CASTREGGGTYF.

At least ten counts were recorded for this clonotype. CDR3 protein: CASSPRLAGQETQYF. DNA of the CDR3: TGTGCCAGCAGCCCCCGTTTGGCGGGGCAAGAGACCCAGTACTTC. The chain recombines TRBV13 with TRBJ2-5; a weak D match, TRBD2 (6 bases). Germline CDR1 is PRHDT and CDR2 is FYEKMQ (reference sequence). CDR3 length equals 15 residues. V was shortened by 5 bases and J by 2 bases, with 15 bases between the two germline ends.

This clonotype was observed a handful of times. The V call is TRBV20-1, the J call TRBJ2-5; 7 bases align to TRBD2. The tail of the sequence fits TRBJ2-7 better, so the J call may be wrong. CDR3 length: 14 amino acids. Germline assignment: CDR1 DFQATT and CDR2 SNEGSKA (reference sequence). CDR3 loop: CSANPSGLSYEQYF. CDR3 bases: TGCAGTGCTAACCCTAGCGGACTCTCCTACGAGCAGTACTTC.

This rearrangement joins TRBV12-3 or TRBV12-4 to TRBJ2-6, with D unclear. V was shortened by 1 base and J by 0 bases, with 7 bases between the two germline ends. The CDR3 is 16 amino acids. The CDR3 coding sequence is TGTGCCAGCAGTTTAGGAGTCAGCTCTGGGGCCAACGTCCTGACTTTC. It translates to CASSLGVSSGANVLTF.

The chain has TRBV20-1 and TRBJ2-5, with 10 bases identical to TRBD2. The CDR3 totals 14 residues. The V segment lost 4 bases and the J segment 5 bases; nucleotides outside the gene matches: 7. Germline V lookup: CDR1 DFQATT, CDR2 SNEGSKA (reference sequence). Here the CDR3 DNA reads TGCAGTGCTAAGCGGGGGGGCCCGTGGGAGACCCAGTACTTC. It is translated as CSAKRGGPWETQYF.

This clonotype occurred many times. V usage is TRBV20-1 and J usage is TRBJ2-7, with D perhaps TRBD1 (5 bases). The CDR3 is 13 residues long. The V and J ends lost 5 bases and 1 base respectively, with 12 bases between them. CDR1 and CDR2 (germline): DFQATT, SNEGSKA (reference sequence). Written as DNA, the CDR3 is TGCAGTGCTTTACAGGCGCCTTCCTACGAGCAGTACTTC. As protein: CSALQAPSYEQYF.

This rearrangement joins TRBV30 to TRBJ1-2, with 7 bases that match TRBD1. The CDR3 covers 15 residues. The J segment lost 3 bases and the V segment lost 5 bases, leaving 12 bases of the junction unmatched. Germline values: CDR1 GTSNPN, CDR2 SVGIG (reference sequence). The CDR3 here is CAWFYRGDPDYGYTF. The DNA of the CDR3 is TGTGCCTGGTTTTACAGGGGAGATCCAGACTATGGCTACACCTTC.

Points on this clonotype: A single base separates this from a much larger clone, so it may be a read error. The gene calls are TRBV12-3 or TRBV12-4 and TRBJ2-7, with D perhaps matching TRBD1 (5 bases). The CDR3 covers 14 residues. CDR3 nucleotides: TGTGCCAGCAGCCTTCGGACATCCTCCTGCGAGCAGTACTTC. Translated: CASSLRTSSCEQYF.

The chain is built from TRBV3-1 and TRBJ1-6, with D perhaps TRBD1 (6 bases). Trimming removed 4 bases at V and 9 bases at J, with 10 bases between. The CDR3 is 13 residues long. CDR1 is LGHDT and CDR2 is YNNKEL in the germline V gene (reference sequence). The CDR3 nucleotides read TGTGCCAGCAGCCGCGGAGGGGGTTCACCCCTCCACTTT. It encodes CASSRGGGSPLHF.

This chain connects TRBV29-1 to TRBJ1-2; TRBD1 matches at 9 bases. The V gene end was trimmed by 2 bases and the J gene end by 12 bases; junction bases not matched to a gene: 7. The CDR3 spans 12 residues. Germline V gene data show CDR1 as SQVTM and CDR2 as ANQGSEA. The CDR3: CSVERTGESHTF. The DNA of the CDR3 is TGCAGCGTTGAAAGGACAGGGGAGTCTCACACCTTC.

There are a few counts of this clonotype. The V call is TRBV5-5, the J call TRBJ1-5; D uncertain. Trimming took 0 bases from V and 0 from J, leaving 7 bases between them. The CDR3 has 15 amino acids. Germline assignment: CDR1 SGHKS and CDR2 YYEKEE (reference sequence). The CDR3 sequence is CASSLVYTSNQPQHF. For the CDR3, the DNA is TGTGCCAGCAGCTTGGTCTACACTAGCAATCAGCCCCAGCATTTT.

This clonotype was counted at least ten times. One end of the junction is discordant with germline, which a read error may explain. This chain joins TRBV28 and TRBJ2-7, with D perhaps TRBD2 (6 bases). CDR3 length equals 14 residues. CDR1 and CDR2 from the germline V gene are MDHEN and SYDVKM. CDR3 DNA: TGCGCCAGCAGCTTTGGAGGGTCCCTAGGCGAGCAGTACTTC. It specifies CASSFGGSLGEQYF.